Shown below are 17 T cell receptor beta chains from a single sample sequenced in a study of read filtering for tumor transcriptome and immune sequencing. This library used roughly 400 ng RNA and molecular barcoded adaptors spanning alpha/delta and beta/gamma chains. One entry per CDR3 protein results from TCRdb running MiXCR on the reads. The table shows 40,000 to 50,000 distinct CDR3 sequences, with 13% occurring only once. Sequencing was carried out using a population of CD138-negative cells sorted from bone marrow. All receptors derive from a donor aged 40 or older with multiple myeloma.

This chain links TRBV30 with TRBJ2-7; D remains unclear. The V end lost 4 bases, the J end lost 0 bases, and 7 bases lay between the germline ends. The CDR3 runs to 12 residues. The germline CDR1 and CDR2 sequences are GTSNPN and SVGIG (reference sequence). The CDR3 sequence is CAWTSSSYEQYF. The CDR3 DNA follows: TGTGCCTGGACGTCCTCCTCCTACGAGCAGTACTTC.

This clonotype was found many times. This chain links TRBV11-2 with TRBJ2-1; 10 bases are a match to TRBD2. The V and J ends lost 3 bases and 7 bases, in that order; junction bases with no gene match: 6. The germline gives CDR1 SGHAT, CDR2 FQNNGV. This CDR3 region has 15 residues. CDR3 nucleotide sequence: TGTGCCAGCAGCTTCTGGTCTAGCGGGAGTAATGAGCAGTTCTTC. Translated, it gives CASSFWSSGSNEQFF.

This clonotype occurred many times. The rearrangement joins TRBV7-2 to TRBJ2-1; 9 bases fit TRBD1. Germline-derived CDR1 and CDR2 are SGHTA and FQGNSA. J gave up 1 base and V 4 bases, and 2 bases lay outside the gene matches. There are 15 residues in the CDR3. The chain's CDR3 is CASSYGQGSYNEQFF. The CDR3 DNA reads TGTGCCAGCAGCTATGGACAGGGGTCCTACAATGAGCAGTTCTTC.

In this sample, this clonotype turned up many times. V gene TRBV7-2 combines with J gene TRBJ2-5; D remains unclear. In germline, CDR1 is SGHTA, CDR2 FQGNSA. V was trimmed by 2 bases and J by 2 bases, leaving 9 bases between them. CDR3 length: 14 amino acids. This CDR3 is CASSLRQIQETQYF. DNA for the CDR3: TGTGCCAGCAGCTTAAGGCAAATACAAGAGACCCAGTACTTC.

Worth noting for this clonotype: A junction end diverges from the germline sequence, so it may reflect a read error. The chain recombines TRBV28 with TRBJ2-1; possibly TRBD2 for D (6 bases). Germline CDR1 and CDR2: MDHEN and SYDVKM. This CDR3 has 15 amino acids. In nucleotides, the CDR3 is TGTGCCGGCTGTCCGGGAGACCGATCCTACAACGAGCAGTTCTTC. Residues: CAGCPGDRSYNEQFF. Full variable domain (rest looked up from reference TRBV28 and TRBJ2-1): DVKVTQSSRYLVKRTGEKVFLECVQDMDHENMFWYRQDPGLGLRLIYFSYDVKMKEKGDIPEGYSVSREKKERFSLILESASTNQTSMYLCAGCPGDRSYNEQFFGPGTRLTVL.

This clonotype has a count of ten or more. The V and J genes are TRBV5-1 and TRBJ2-3; TRBD2 matches 8 bases. Trimming cost V 0 bases and J 5 bases; bases outside gene matches: 8. This CDR3 has 16 amino acids. Germline V CDR1 and CDR2: SGHRS, YFSETQ. The CDR3 reads CASSLVPAGDVDTQYF. Written as DNA, the CDR3 is TGCGCCAGCAGCTTGGTTCCAGCGGGAGACGTAGATACGCAGTATTTT.

This clonotype occurred many times. The V call is TRBV30, the J call TRBJ2-4; the D gene is possibly TRBD1 (6 bases). V lost 1 base and J 6 bases, leaving 10 bases between the germline ends. CDR1 GTSNPN and CDR2 SVGIG come from the germline V gene (reference sequence). This CDR3 has 13 residues. DNA for the CDR3: TGTGCCTGGAGTGCCGAGACAGGAAACATTCAGTACTTC. Encoded protein: CAWSAETGNIQYF.

Worth noting for this clonotype: A much larger clone differs from this one at a single base, so this may be a read error. Because the CDR3 is missing its conserved closing phenylalanine or tryptophan, this is likely a read error. CDR3 protein: CASSYSGRTETQYV. The DNA for the CDR3 is TGTGCCAGCAGTTACTCAGGCAGGACGGAGACCCAGTACGTC. J is TRBJ2-5 and V is TRBV6-5; no definite D call. The CDR3 sequence is 14 residues long. Trimming stripped 0 bases from V and 5 bases from J, with 10 bases between. The germline gives CDR1 MNHEY, CDR2 SVGAGI.

This clonotype was recorded many times. The rearrangement joins TRBV3-1 to TRBJ2-5; 9 nucleotides align to TRBD2. This CDR3 comprises 17 residues. Germline V lookup: CDR1 LGHDT, CDR2 YNNKEL (reference sequence). The trim removed 6 bases at V and 3 bases at J, leaving 14 bases unmatched. The CDR3 bases are TGTGCCAGCAGTCCATCGCCCGGACTAGCGCTAGAAGAGACCCAGTACTTC. It is translated as CASSPSPGLALEETQYF.

As concerns this clonotype: A far bigger clonotype differs at one base, so this is likely a read error. The chain couples TRBV4-3 to TRBJ2-7; unclear D gene. Germline-derived CDR1 and CDR2 are LGHNA and YSLEER. This CDR3 has 15 residues. The DNA of the CDR3 is TGCGCCAGCGGCCAAGTGGGTAGGGCCACCTACGAGCAGTACTTC. It is translated as CASGQVGRATYEQYF.

There are many counts of this clonotype. This chain uses TRBV7-6 with TRBJ2-7; 8 nucleotides agree with TRBD1. Germline-derived CDR1 and CDR2 are SGHVS and FNYEAQ. Trimming cost V 5 bases and J 1 base; bases outside gene matches: 7. The CDR3 length is 15 residues. In nucleotides, the CDR3 is TGTGCCAGCAGCCCCGCTGGACAGGGTTCCTACGAGCAGTACTTC. Amino acids: CASSPAGQGSYEQYF.

This clonotype was recorded at least ten times. This rearrangement joins TRBV6-2 or TRBV6-3 to TRBJ1-1; 8 bases align to TRBD1. This CDR3 contains 15 residues. Germline V gene sequence: CDR1 MNHEY, CDR2 SVGEGT. The V segment lost 5 bases and the J segment 4 bases; nucleotides outside the gene matches: 9. DNA of the CDR3: TGTGCCAGCAGTCCCCAGGGGGCTATGGTCACTGAAGCTTTCTTT. Its translation: CASSPQGAMVTEAFF.

A single count supports this clonotype. This CDR3 fails to terminate in the conserved phenylalanine or tryptophan, so it likely reflects a read error. The limits of the CDR3 on the DNA are not certain, so only TCRdb's listed CDR3 is given. The chain carries TRBV9 and TRBJ2-1; the table's D gene call, TRBD1, was not cross checked with the DNA. Germline V gene data show CDR1 as SGDLS and CDR2 as YYNGEE. The CDR3 region is 14 residues in length, termini included. The CDR3 is CASSVAREGNEQLY.

By share, this clonotype ranks as medium-sized. The chain is built from TRBV18 and TRBJ2-1; TRBD2 might be the D (5 bases). CDR1 and CDR2 from the germline V gene are KGHSH and LQKENI. The CDR3 totals 15 residues. Trimming stripped 1 base from V and 0 bases from J, with 7 bases between. DNA of the CDR3: TGTGCCAGCTCACCACGGGCGGGCTCCTACAATGAGCAGTTCTTC. This translates into CASSPRAGSYNEQFF.

The chain couples TRBV3-1 to TRBJ2-5, with 9 bases fitting TRBD2. Germline-derived CDR1 and CDR2 are LGHDT and YNNKEL (reference sequence). The CDR3 is 19 residues long. Germline trimming cut 0 bases from V and 1 base from J; bases unmatched to any gene: 12. For the CDR3, the DNA is TGTGCCAGCAGCCAAGATGCACTAGCGGGTGATAATTTCCAAGAGACCCAGTACTTC. Protein: CASSQDALAGDNFQETQYF.

The table lists this clonotype with a few counts. A single base separates this from a much larger clone, so it may be a read error. The rearrangement uses TRBV6-2 or TRBV6-3 and TRBJ1-5; tentative D call: TRBD1 (5 bases). V was pared by 2 bases and J by 5 bases, with 10 bases between. The germline gives CDR1 MNHEY, CDR2 SVGEGT. CDR3 length: 14 residues. CDR3 sequence: CASSYLRVDQPQHF. The CDR3 nucleotides read TGTGCCAGCAGTTACCTCAGGGTTGATCAGCCCCAGCATTTT.

In its sample, this clonotype was seen a few times. One base separates it from a far larger clone, so it is likely a read error. The V and J genes are TRBV6-5 and TRBJ2-1, with D possibly TRBD2 on 5 matching bases. Germline CDR1 and CDR2: MNHEY and SVGAGI. This CDR3 spans 13 amino acids. V was pared by 7 bases and J by 7 bases, with 14 bases between. The CDR3 region is CASTASRRNEQFF. CDR3 sequence (DNA): TGTGCCAGCACCGCTAGCCGGAGAAATGAGCAGTTCTTC.